This T cell receptor (beta chain) was recovered during a study of shared clonotypes between healthy human individuals. Study results and limitations: Naive CD4 clonotype sharing across a few donors was 4% to 5%. For sorted subsets, rarefaction showed incomplete sequencing despite large depth.

This table comes from immunoSEQ multiplex PCR, and its TCRdb copy is limited to in-frame clones, with some not included. The table includes roughly 1,500,000 clones, approximately 98% detected once. CD45RA+ naive and CD45RA-negative memory subsets were separated from CD4+ cells. To note about this clone: The antigen is not known.

This CDR3 region has 15 residues. V was pared by 3 bases and J by 3 bases, with 11 bases between. CDR1 LNHDA and CDR2 SQIVND come from the germline V gene (reference sequence). The chain combines TRBV19 with TRBJ1-4; possibly TRBD1 for D (5 bases). The clonotype comes from a man aged 25 to 45 in good health. Source material: naive CD4+ T cells sorted from blood. Subset indicated: CD45RA+ positively selected. CDR3 bases: TGTGCCAGTAGTATTTTTAGGGGCTCTAATGAAAAACTGTTTTTT. Translating gives CASSIFRGSNEKLFF. The variable domain in full, completed from reference TRBV19 and TRBJ1-4, reads DGGITQSPKYLFRKEGQNVTLSCEQNLNHDAMYWYRQDPGQGLRLIYYSQIVNDFQKGDIAEGYSVSREKKESFPLTVTSAQKNPTAFYLCASSIFRGSNEKLFFGSGTQLSVL.